This TCR beta chain originates from a study of blood T cell repertoires in COVID-19. This CDR3 is 11 amino acids long. Germline V gene sequence: CDR1 DFQATT, CDR2 SNEGSKA (reference sequence). V trimming: 5 bases; J trimming: 5 bases; junction bases outside the gene matches: 1. Original methodology: Quantification of nucleated cells was approximated via reference gene primer amplification. This table comes from immunoSEQ multiplex PCR, and its TCRdb copy is limited to in-frame clones, with some not included. V, J and clone size reflect that table, while D and trimming were determined from the DNA. The repertoire holds just over 150,000 clones, with roughly 88% as singletons.

The sample taken for sequencing was PBMCs or T cells enriched from blood (not recorded which). This sequence originates from a woman aged 50 to 60 who had recovered from COVID-19. The chain links TRBV20-1 to TRBJ2-5, with 8 bases identical to TRBD2. The CDR3 bases are TGCAGTGCTGGACTAGCCGAGACCCAGTACTTC. It codes for CSAGLAETQYF.